The 25 T cell receptor beta chains given below trace back to one sample, sequenced in a study of CD8 T cells in ankylosing spondylitis. Study observations and caveats: Among TCR beta sequences, a motif of under ten highly homologous variants appeared characteristic of ankylosing spondylitis blood.

TCRdb recomputed calls from the 5' RACE reads with MiXCR, one row per CDR3 protein. The sample has under 550,000 distinct CDR3 sequences, roughly 25% seen once. These receptors lack a known antigen. The sequencing sample was made of blood, either unsorted or a sorted T cell fraction (not recorded which). Receptors originate from a male donor with ankylosing spondylitis.

Only a few counts were recorded for this clonotype. The gene calls are TRBV16 and TRBJ2-3, with D perhaps given as TRBD1 or TRBD2 (5 bases each). This CDR3 spans 16 amino acids. Deletions cut 4 bases from V and 5 bases from J, with 19 bases between. Germline V gives CDR1 KGHSY, CDR2 FQNENV. In nucleotides, the CDR3 is TGTGCCAGCAGCCCCCGAGGGTGGGGCGGAGGAGATACGCAGTATTTT. Translated: CASSPRGWGGGDTQYF.

The chain combines TRBV12-3 or TRBV12-4 with TRBJ2-3, with 9 positions matching TRBD2. With 7 bases clipped from V and 3 bases from J, the junction kept 8 bases outside the gene matches. There are 15 residues in the CDR3. CDR3 in amino acids: CASIAGLALTDTQYF. For the CDR3, the DNA is TGTGCCAGCATCGCCGGACTAGCGTTAACAGATACGCAGTATTTT.

CDR3 DNA: TGTGCCAGCAGTGAGGTCCGTGCAACTAATGAAAAACTGTTTTTT. As protein: CASSEVRATNEKLFF. The gene calls are TRBV25-1 and TRBJ1-4; no reliable D call. V shed 3 bases and J shed 0 bases, with 8 bases lying between them. Germline V gene sequence: CDR1 MGHDK, CDR2 SYGVNS. The CDR3 has 15 amino acids.

V gene TRBV3-1 combines with J gene TRBJ2-5; 9 nucleotides agree with TRBD2. This CDR3 comprises 14 residues. Germline V lookup: CDR1 LGHDT, CDR2 YNNKEL (reference sequence). The trim removed 3 bases at V and 5 bases at J, leaving 4 bases unmatched. CDR3 residues: CASSQGLASETQYF. Here the CDR3 DNA reads TGTGCCAGCAGCCAGGGACTAGCCTCGGAGACCCAGTACTTC.

This clonotype has more than one count but fewer than ten. This chain joins TRBV12-3 or TRBV12-4 and TRBJ1-5; 8 bases agree with TRBD1. The CDR3 has 16 residues. Trimming took 6 bases from V and 9 from J; bases not matched to a gene: 16. The CDR3 bases are TGTGCCAGCAGCTACTGGACAGGGAGCTGGAGTGGGCCCCAGCATTTT. Translation: CASSYWTGSWSGPQHF.

This clonotype showed up just a few times. The chain carries TRBV7-9 and TRBJ2-7, with TRBD1 matching over 9 bases. CDR3 size: 14 residues. V gave up 2 bases and J gave up 3 bases; unmatched junction bases: 2. In germline, CDR1 is SEHNR, CDR2 FQNEAQ (reference sequence). CDR3 loop: CASSLQTGGYEQYF. CDR3 DNA sequence: TGTGCCAGCAGCTTACAGACAGGGGGCTACGAGCAGTACTTC.

V and J are TRBV5-6 and TRBJ1-1; weak D call: TRBD1 (5 bases). The CDR3 consists of 15 residues. Germline V CDR1 and CDR2: SGHDT, YYEEEE. V was shortened by 1 base and J by 4 bases, with 14 bases between the two germline ends. For the CDR3, the DNA is TGTGCCAGCAGCTTGAATTATAATGGGGCCACTGAAGCTTTCTTT. Protein: CASSLNYNGATEAFF.

The V gene is TRBV11-2, the J gene TRBJ1-1; no clear D gene. V lost 5 bases and J 6 bases, leaving 10 bases between the germline ends. CDR3 length: 12 amino acids. Germline V CDR1 and CDR2: SGHAT, FQNNGV. The CDR3 reads CASSPRASEAFF. CDR3 nucleotides: TGTGCCAGCAGCCCCCGGGCGTCTGAAGCTTTCTTT.

V is TRBV3-1 and J is TRBJ1-5; maybe TRBD1 (5 bases). This CDR3 has 15 residues. V was cut by 1 base and J by 2 bases, with 9 bases left in between. CDR1 LGHDT and CDR2 YNNKEL come from the germline V gene (reference sequence). CDR3 nucleotide sequence: TGTGCCAGCAGCCAAGGGGGGGGAGGCAATCAGCCCCAGCATTTT. Its protein product is CASSQGGGGNQPQHF. The full variable domain, rest sourced from reference TRBV3-1 and TRBJ1-5, is DTAVSQTPKYLVTQMGNDKSIKCEQNLGHDTMYWYKQDSKKFLKIMFSYNNKELIINETVPNRFSPKSPDKAHLNLHINSLELGDSAVYFCASSQGGGGNQPQHFGDGTRLSIL.

The genes are TRBV7-2 and TRBJ1-5, with 7 bases identical to TRBD1. The CDR3 contains 15 residues. Unmatched junction bases numbered 5, after V lost 1 base and J lost 5 bases. Germline CDR1 SGHTA, CDR2 FQGNSA. CDR3 coding DNA: TGTGCCAGCAGCTTAGTAGGGGGCCAGGATCAGCCCCAGCATTTT. This sequence encodes CASSLVGGQDQPQHF.

This rearrangement joins TRBV5-4 to TRBJ2-3; D may be TRBD1 (6 bases). CDR3 length: 14 residues. The germline V gene has CDR1 SGHNT and CDR2 YYREEE (reference sequence). V was cut by 6 bases and J by 4 bases, with 15 bases left in between. Here the CDR3 reads CASKGEAIPDTQYF. The DNA for the CDR3 is TGTGCCAGCAAGGGGGAAGCCATCCCAGATACGCAGTATTTT. Filled out from reference TRBV5-4 and TRBJ2-3, the complete variable domain reads ETGVTQSPTHLIKTRGQQVTLRCSSQSGHNTVSWYQQALGQGPQFIFQYYREEENGRGNFPPRFSGLQFPNYSSELNVNALELDDSALYLCASKGEAIPDTQYFGPGTRLTVL.

This clonotype was observed a single time. The chain combines TRBV18 with TRBJ1-6, with 9 bases that match TRBD1. CDR1 is KGHSH, CDR2 LQKENI, per germline. The CDR3 has 15 residues. V trimming: 5 bases; J trimming: 7 bases; junction bases outside the gene matches: 6. The CDR3 sequence is CASSESTGGNSPLHF. The CDR3 nucleotides read TGTGCCAGCTCAGAATCGACAGGGGGGAATTCACCCCTCCACTTT.

This rearrangement joins TRBV5-4 to TRBJ2-1; perhaps TRBD2 as D (6 bases). CDR1 and CDR2 (germline): SGHNT, YYREEE (reference sequence). The CDR3 spans 17 residues. Trimming cost V 1 base and J 4 bases, with 18 bases left between them. The CDR3 here is CASSLSPRRDRYNEQFF. The DNA of the CDR3 is TGTGCCAGCAGCTTGTCCCCTAGGCGGGATCGATACAATGAGCAGTTCTTC.

This clonotype was found many times. V and J are TRBV2 and TRBJ2-5; D not certain. V was trimmed by 3 bases and J by 5 bases, leaving 10 bases between them. The CDR3 spans 13 residues. Germline V gives CDR1 SNHLY, CDR2 FYNNEI. Here the CDR3 reads CASSEYPRETQYF. The CDR3 DNA reads as TGTGCCAGCAGTGAGTACCCGAGGGAGACCCAGTACTTC.

V usage is TRBV12-3 or TRBV12-4 and J usage is TRBJ2-7; 7 nucleotides line up with TRBD1. The J segment lost 0 bases and the V segment lost 3 bases, leaving 5 bases of the junction unmatched. This CDR3 contains 15 residues. The CDR3 bases are TGTGCCAGCAGTTTGAGAGGGGGCCTCTCCTACGAGCAGTACTTC. Translation gives CASSLRGGLSYEQYF.

The chain carries TRBV24-1 and TRBJ2-7, with D hard to call. CDR3 length: 12 residues. Per germline, CDR1 KGHDR and CDR2 SFDVKD. The germline V and J ends were trimmed by 2 bases and 2 bases, with 3 bases remaining between them. CDR3 DNA sequence: TGTGCCACCAGTGATTCTGCCTACGAGCAGTACGTC. As protein: CATSDSAYEQYV.

The V gene is TRBV5-6, the J gene TRBJ2-3; D gene ambiguous. Trimming removed 4 bases at V and 6 bases at J, with 15 bases between. The CDR3 spans 14 residues. CDR1 is SGHDT and CDR2 is YYEEEE in the germline V gene. This CDR3 is CASSPGQNGDTQYF. The CDR3, as DNA: TGTGCCAGCAGCCCCGGCCAGAACGGGGATACGCAGTATTTT.

CDR3 in amino acids: CASSPGESYEQYF. The CDR3, as DNA: TGTGCCAGCAGTCCGGGAGAGTCCTACGAGCAGTACTTC. The chain uses TRBV6-2 or TRBV6-3 and TRBJ2-7, with TRBD2 as a possible D gene (6 bases). Germline CDR1 reads MNHEY; CDR2 reads SVGEGT. The ends were cut back, 5 bases at V and 1 base at J, with 9 bases in the middle. This CDR3 spans 13 amino acids.

This clonotype has only a few counts. The chain links TRBV20-1 to TRBJ2-3, with 9 bases matching TRBD1. The CDR3 is 14 residues long. CDR1 and CDR2 from the germline V gene are DFQATT and SNEGSKA (reference sequence). V lost 6 bases and J lost 3; bases outside the gene matches: 7. This CDR3 is CSAQNRGQTDTQYF. In DNA form, the CDR3 reads TGCAGTGCGCAGAACAGGGGGCAGACAGATACGCAGTATTTT.

This clonotype has more than one count but fewer than ten. This chain connects TRBV12-3 or TRBV12-4 to TRBJ2-7; the match to TRBD2 covers 9 bases. V dropped 3 bases and J dropped 4; count of bases not matched to a gene: 4. The CDR3 contains 14 residues. The CDR3 reads CASSFGSGRYEQYF. The CDR3, as DNA: TGTGCCAGCAGTTTTGGTAGCGGGAGATACGAGCAGTACTTC.

A note on this clonotype: Sequence at one end of the junction differs from germline and may be a read error. The rearrangement links TRBV20-1 to TRBJ2-1; a possible D gene is TRBD1 (5 bases). Germline V gives CDR1 DFQATT, CDR2 SNEGSKA (reference sequence). CDR3 size: 12 residues. The CDR3 bases are TGCAGTGCTAGAGCTACGGACAAGGGTATGGTCTTC. Translating gives CSARATDKGMVF.

This clonotype was observed a few times. The chain recombines TRBV5-1 with TRBJ1-2; D may be TRBD1 (5 bases). Germline-derived CDR1 and CDR2 are SGHRS and YFSETQ. This CDR3 is built from 16 residues. V was clipped by 3 bases and J by 8 bases, with 23 bases between them. The CDR3 DNA reads as TGCGCCAGCAGCTCCCCAGGGAGAACCAGTACCGAAGGCTACACCTTC. Translation gives CASSSPGRTSTEGYTF.

CDR3 in amino acids: CSAFEIGQREKLFF. The CDR3 DNA is TGCAGTGCCTTCGAGATAGGACAGAGAGAAAAACTGTTTTTT. The chain recombines TRBV20-1 with TRBJ1-4; possible D gene TRBD1, 6 bases. CDR1 is DFQATT, CDR2 SNEGSKA, per germline (reference sequence). The CDR3 has 14 residues. V lost 6 bases, J lost 8 bases, and 19 bases lay in between.

The rearrangement joins TRBV10-3 to TRBJ2-5; 11 nucleotides match TRBD2. The germline V gene encodes CDR1 ENHRY and CDR2 SYGVKD. V dropped 2 bases and J dropped 3; count of bases not matched to a gene: 2. The CDR3 extends over 15 amino acids. CDR3 coding DNA: TGTGCCATCAGTGAGGAGACTAGCGGGAAAGAGACCCAGTACTTC. Protein sequence: CAISEETSGKETQYF.

This clonotype was seen a few times. The CDR3 is CASSPKRGGTLYEQYF. Here the CDR3 DNA reads TGTGCCAGCAGCCCAAAACGGGGGGGGACCCTCTACGAGCAGTACTTC. The V call is TRBV3-1, the J call TRBJ2-7; 8 bases line up with TRBD2. The CDR3 covers 16 residues. The V gene end was trimmed by 4 bases and the J gene end by 3 bases; junction bases not matched to a gene: 11. CDR1 and CDR2 (germline): LGHDT, YNNKEL (reference sequence).